This T cell receptor beta chain is drawn from a study of T cell changes during pregnancy in multiple sclerosis (dated by TCRdb to the late 2010s). Background for the entire study: In women with multiple sclerosis, the researchers looked at how the T cell repertoire shifted as pregnancy progressed.

With regard to this clone: What antigen it recognizes has not been identified. No base qualities exist here, and no much larger clone lies one base off it.

From the cysteine through the phenylalanine, the CDR3 covers 14 amino acids. The sequence is cut down to CDR3 DNA, 42 bases in frame from base 1. The germline V gene specifies SGHRS as CDR1 and YFSETQ as CDR2. The trim is 0 bases for V and 1 base for J, with a gap of 7 bases between the germline ends. The library was built by means of the immunoSEQ multiplex PCR assay. As stored in TCRdb, this immuneACCESS dataset retains in-frame rearrangements with V and J assigned. A fraction of the clones does not appear; measured against another copy, unresolved V genes explain less than half of the discrepancy, and the remainder lacks a known reason. The sample has fewer than 110,000 clones on record, roughly nine tenths of them singletons. The ten top clones hold 0.75% to 0.95% of the sample.

This clonotype originated in a female donor with multiple sclerosis, enrolled in a pregnancy study. This specimen was peripheral blood, taken after pregnancy. The chain is assembled from TRBV5-1 and TRBJ2-5; matching of 6 bases hints at TRBD1 as the D gene. The CDR3 is CASSLAGVQETQYF. Read as DNA, the sequence is TGCGCCAGCAGCTTGGCAGGGGTCCAAGAGACCCAGTACTTC.